Below are 18 T cell receptor beta chains sequenced from a single sample in a study of CD8+ T cells in alopecia areata. cDNA serving as the sequencing template came from extracted, reverse transcribed RNA. Sequencing was performed with immunoSEQ multiplex PCR; in TCRdb, only in-frame clones are kept and a portion is missing. Of 110,000 to 150,000 clones in the sample, 40% to 65% are singletons; the top ten hold over 0.75%. This specimen was CD4+ T cells sorted from blood, taken at week 0. The receptors stem from a human donor with alopecia areata.

The gene calls are TRBV6-1 and TRBJ1-4; unclear D gene. V was trimmed by 11 bases and J by 0 bases, leaving 7 bases between them. Per the germline V gene, CDR1 is MNHNS and CDR2 is SASEGT. CDR3 length: 12 residues. The CDR3 sequence is CAGGATNEKLFF. The CDR3 DNA follows: TGTGCCGGCGGTGCAACTAATGAAAAACTGTTTTTT.

V gene TRBV7-3 combines with J gene TRBJ2-1; TRBD2 agrees at 10 bases. Germline values: CDR1 SGHTA, CDR2 FQGTGA. The CDR3 sequence is 16 residues long. V gave up 4 bases and J gave up 5 bases; unmatched junction bases: 8. CDR3 DNA sequence: TGTGCCAGCAGCTCGCTACCGGGACTAGCGAACAATGAGCAGTTCTTC. This encodes CASSSLPGLANNEQFF.

This chain links TRBV2 with TRBJ2-7; D gene uncertain. Germline V gene lookup returns CDR1 SNHLY and CDR2 FYNNEI. The V end was cut by 1 base, the J end by 0 bases, with 7 bases between. The CDR3 loop spans 14 amino acids. DNA of the CDR3: TGTGCCAGCAGTGAAGGGGAACACTCCTACGAGCAGTACTTC. Residues: CASSEGEHSYEQYF.

The chain is built from TRBV9 and TRBJ2-2; D is unresolved. CDR3 length equals 15 residues. CDR1 and CDR2 from the germline V gene are SGDLS and YYNGEE. Trimming shortened V by 0 bases and J by 2 bases, and 8 bases separated the two germline ends. The CDR3 sequence: CASSVAETNTGELFF. The CDR3 nucleotides read TGTGCCAGCAGCGTAGCCGAGACTAACACCGGGGAGCTGTTTTTT.

This chain connects TRBV5-1 to TRBJ1-1; D is perhaps TRBD1 (6 bases). The V end lost 4 bases, the J end lost 4 bases, and 17 bases lay between the germline ends. Germline CDR1 is SGHRS and CDR2 is YFSETQ. The CDR3 runs 15 residues. The CDR3, as DNA: TGCGCCAGCAGCCCGGGACAACTAAAAAGCACTGAAGCTTTCTTT. Amino acid sequence: CASSPGQLKSTEAFF.

This clone occurred many times. Written as DNA, the CDR3 is TGTGCCAGCCTCACAGGGGGCAGTGGAAACACCATATATTTT. It is translated as CASLTGGSGNTIYF. This chain links TRBV28 with TRBJ1-3; TRBD1 matches at 9 bases. The CDR3 runs to 14 residues. V was pared by 8 bases and J by 3 bases, with 5 bases of the junction left unmatched. Germline V lookup: CDR1 MDHEN, CDR2 SYDVKM. The whole variable domain, filled in from reference TRBV28 and TRBJ1-3, reads DVKVTQSSRYLVKRTGEKVFLECVQDMDHENMFWYRQDPGLGLRLIYFSYDVKMKEKGDIPEGYSVSREKKERFSLILESASTNQTSMYLCASLTGGSGNTIYFGEGSWLTVV.

The count of this clone is one. This rearrangement joins TRBV11-2 to TRBJ1-2; the D gene is possibly TRBD1 (5 bases). CDR1 is SGHAT, CDR2 FQNNGV, per germline. The CDR3 is made up of 13 amino acids. Deletions cut 5 bases from V and 2 bases from J, with 9 bases between. The CDR3 DNA sequence: TGTGCCAGCAGCCCTGACAGCAACTATGGCTACACCTTC. Translating it yields CASSPDSNYGYTF.

The chain employs TRBV7-3 and TRBJ2-1; 7 nucleotides match TRBD1. The length of the CDR3 is 16 residues. Germline V gene data show CDR1 as SGHTA and CDR2 as FQGTGA. J gave up 6 bases and V 5 bases, and 13 bases lay outside the gene matches. The CDR3 reads CASSPGYRGRGNEQFF. DNA of the CDR3: TGTGCCAGCAGCCCTGGGTACAGGGGTAGGGGCAATGAGCAGTTCTTC.

The V gene is TRBV30, the J gene TRBJ2-5, with D possibly matching TRBD2 (5 bases). The germline CDR1 and CDR2 sequences are GTSNPN and SVGIG (reference sequence). The CDR3 is made up of 10 amino acids. The germline V and J ends were trimmed by 5 bases and 5 bases, with 6 bases remaining between them. This chain's CDR3 is CAWGEETQYF. In DNA, the CDR3 is TGTGCCTGGGGGGAGGAGACCCAGTACTTC.

The chain carries TRBV5-1 and TRBJ1-1, with D perhaps matching TRBD1 (5 bases). The germline V gene encodes CDR1 SGHRS and CDR2 YFSETQ. V was cut by 2 bases and J by 0 bases, with 11 bases left in between. This CDR3 has 15 amino acids. This chain's CDR3 is CASSFQRQMNTEAFF. The CDR3 DNA reads TGCGCCAGCAGCTTTCAGCGACAGATGAACACTGAAGCTTTCTTT.

This clone was counted a single time. The chain is built from TRBV30 and TRBJ1-5, with a possible D match to TRBD1 (5 bases). Trimming removed 3 bases at V and 6 bases at J, with 18 bases between. The CDR3 is made up of 15 amino acids. Germline V lookup: CDR1 GTSNPN, CDR2 SVGIG (reference sequence). CDR3 sequence: CAWRNFREAGQPQHF. The DNA for the CDR3 is TGTGCCTGGAGGAACTTCAGGGAGGCGGGTCAGCCCCAGCATTTT.

The V call is TRBV25-1, the J call TRBJ2-1; D is possibly TRBD2 (6 bases). Germline values: CDR1 MGHDK, CDR2 SYGVNS. The CDR3 has 15 amino acids. The V end lost 4 bases, the J end lost 0 bases, and 10 bases lay between the germline ends. The CDR3 region has the DNA TGTGCCAGCAGTGCGGCGGGGCTCTCCTACAATGAGCAGTTCTTC. This translates into CASSAAGLSYNEQFF.

V usage is TRBV29-1 and J usage is TRBJ2-1; 9 bases line up with TRBD2. CDR1 and CDR2 (germline): SQVTM, ANQGSEA. The CDR3 has 14 amino acids. V dropped 7 bases and J dropped 2; count of bases not matched to a gene: 6. CDR3 DNA sequence: TGCAGCGCCAGACTAGCGGATACCTACAATGAGCAGTTCTTC. As protein: CSARLADTYNEQFF.

This chain links TRBV30 with TRBJ2-7; 8 nucleotides match TRBD2. Germline values: CDR1 GTSNPN, CDR2 SVGIG (reference sequence). V was pared by 8 bases and J by 1 base, with 4 bases of the junction left unmatched. This CDR3 is 12 amino acids long. The CDR3 spells CAGERESYEQYF. CDR3 coding DNA: TGTGCCGGAGAGCGGGAGTCCTACGAGCAGTACTTC.

This clone was seen once. The chain links TRBV29-1 to TRBJ2-7; a weak D match, TRBD1 (5 bases). Germline CDR1 is SQVTM and CDR2 is ANQGSEA. This CDR3 is built from 13 residues. V was shortened by 0 bases and J by 6 bases, with 12 bases between the two germline ends. CDR3 sequence reads: CSVEDQRGGEQYF. The CDR3 coding sequence is TGCAGCGTTGAAGATCAAAGGGGCGGCGAGCAGTACTTC.

This clone showed up just once. The chain has TRBV5-1 and TRBJ2-7; D ambiguous. Germline V gene data show CDR1 as SGHRS and CDR2 as YFSETQ. With 0 bases removed from V and 0 bases from J, the gap between germline ends came to 7 bases. The CDR3 length is 14 residues. CDR3 residues: CASSLGRTSYEQYF. CDR3 nucleotides: TGCGCCAGCAGCTTGGGACGGACCTCCTACGAGCAGTACTTC.

This clone was observed a few times. The chain couples TRBV6-6 to TRBJ2-4; D is possibly TRBD1 (5 bases). The V gene lost 6 bases and the J gene lost 4 bases, with 10 bases spanning the gap. In germline, CDR1 is MNHNY, CDR2 SVGAGI (reference sequence). The CDR3 has 13 amino acids. CDR3 in DNA: TGTGCCAGCAGCCAACCAGGGAAAAACATTCAGTACTTC. As protein: CASSQPGKNIQYF.

Regarding this clone: In the same sample, other DNA sequences code for this CDR3. The chain couples TRBV30 to TRBJ2-3, with 9 positions matching TRBD2. Germline V gene sequence: CDR1 GTSNPN, CDR2 SVGIG (reference sequence). Germline trimming cut 3 bases from V and 3 bases from J; bases unmatched to any gene: 4. This CDR3 is built from 14 residues. The CDR3 DNA reads as TGTGCCTGGAGCGCGGGAGGGCCAACAGATACGCAGTATTTT. It encodes CAWSAGGPTDTQYF.